This T cell receptor (beta chain) is from a study of early T cells in non-severe SARS-CoV-2 infection. This clonotype was recorded many times. Trimming took 3 bases from V and 6 from J, leaving 18 bases between them. This CDR3 spans 17 amino acids. The germline V gene has CDR1 KGHSH and CDR2 LQKENI. TCRdb passed the 5' RACE reads through MiXCR, listing each CDR3 protein once. The sample carries 25,000 to 30,000 distinct CDR3 sequences, approximately 4.8% recorded once. This clonotype was sampled from an adult who was a healthcare worker with PCR-confirmed SARS-CoV-2 infection or an uninfected control (not recorded which). Sequencing was done on a sample of whole blood. V and J are TRBV18 and TRBJ1-6, with a tentative D call TRBD1 (5 bases). The CDR3 spells CASSPPRGTMTNSPLHF. The CDR3 nucleotides read TGTGCCAGCTCACCTCCCCGGGGGACTATGACTAATTCACCCCTCCACTTT.